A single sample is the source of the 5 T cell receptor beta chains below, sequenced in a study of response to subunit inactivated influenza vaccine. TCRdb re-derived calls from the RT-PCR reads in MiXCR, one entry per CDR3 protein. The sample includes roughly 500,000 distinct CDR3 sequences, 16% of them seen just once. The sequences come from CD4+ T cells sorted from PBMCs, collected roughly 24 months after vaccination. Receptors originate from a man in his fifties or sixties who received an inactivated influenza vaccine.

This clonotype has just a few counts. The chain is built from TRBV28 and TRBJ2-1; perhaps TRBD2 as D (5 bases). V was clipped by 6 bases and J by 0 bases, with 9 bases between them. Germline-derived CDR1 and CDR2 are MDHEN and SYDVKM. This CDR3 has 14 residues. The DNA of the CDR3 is TGTGCCAGCAGACCTAGCAACTCCTACAATGAGCAGTTCTTC. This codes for CASRPSNSYNEQFF.

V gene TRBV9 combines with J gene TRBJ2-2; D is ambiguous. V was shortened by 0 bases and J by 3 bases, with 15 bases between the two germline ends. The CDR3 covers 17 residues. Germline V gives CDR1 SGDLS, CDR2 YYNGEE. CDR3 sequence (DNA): TGTGCCAGCAGCGTAGTCGGATCAAGTCGGCACACCGGGGAGCTGTTTTTT. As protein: CASSVVGSSRHTGELFF.

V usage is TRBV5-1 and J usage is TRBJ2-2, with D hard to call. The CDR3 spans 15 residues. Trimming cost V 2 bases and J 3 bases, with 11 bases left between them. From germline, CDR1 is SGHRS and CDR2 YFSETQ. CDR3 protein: CASSFWQIDTGELFF. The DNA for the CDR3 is TGCGCCAGCAGCTTTTGGCAGATAGACACCGGGGAGCTGTTTTTT.

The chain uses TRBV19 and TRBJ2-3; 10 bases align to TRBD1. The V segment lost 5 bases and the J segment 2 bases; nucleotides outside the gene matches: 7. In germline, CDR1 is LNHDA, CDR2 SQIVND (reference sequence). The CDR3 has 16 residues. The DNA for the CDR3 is TGTGCCAGTAGTCCCCAGACAGGGGGCTACACAGATACGCAGTATTTT. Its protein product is CASSPQTGGYTDTQYF.

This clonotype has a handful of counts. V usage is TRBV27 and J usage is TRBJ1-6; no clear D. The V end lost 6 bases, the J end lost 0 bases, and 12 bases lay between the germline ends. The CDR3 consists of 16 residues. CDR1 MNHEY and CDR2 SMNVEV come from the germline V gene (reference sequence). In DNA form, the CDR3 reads TGTGCCAGCAGCCCCATAGCAAGCTCCTATAATTCACCCCTCCACTTT. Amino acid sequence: CASSPIASSYNSPLHF.